Listed here are 7 T cell receptor beta chains from one sample, sequenced in a study of vaccination effects on CD4 cells after COVID-19. Assay: immunoSEQ multiplex PCR; the TCRdb copy retains only in-frame clones and omits some. Among some 70,000 clones listed, about 86% were seen once. No antigens are known for them. Peptide-pool stimulation followed by sequencing identified expanded antigen-specific CD4+ clonotypes in the ViraFEST assay. A 10-day culture period preceded the isolation of CD4+ T cells. Participants each got two BNT162b2 or mRNA-1273 vaccine doses. The source was CD4+ T cells from PBMCs cultured with HCoV-229E spike peptides, collected after COVID-19 vaccination. Receptors originate from a human donor who received a COVID-19 vaccine.

The V and J genes are TRBV6-5 and TRBJ1-5; possibly TRBD1 for D (6 bases). Germline CDR1 and CDR2: MNHEY and SVGAGI. With 5 bases removed from V and 3 bases from J, the gap between germline ends came to 14 bases. This CDR3 region has 15 residues. CDR3 amino acids: CASSPSDRINQPQHF. The CDR3 coding sequence is TGTGCCAGCAGTCCTTCCGACAGGATCAATCAGCCCCAGCATTTT.

This clone was recorded a few times. The J gene is TRBJ2-7, the V gene TRBV18; D not certain. Germline V gene sequence: CDR1 KGHSH, CDR2 LQKENI. The length of the CDR3 is 13 residues. V lost 6 bases and J 6 bases, leaving 15 bases between the germline ends. CDR3: CASSWLGTSEQYV. The CDR3 bases are TGTGCCAGCTCGTGGCTCGGAACGAGCGAGCAGTACGTC.

This clone was counted a few times. V usage is TRBV7-9 and J usage is TRBJ1-6; no clear D. The length of the CDR3 is 15 residues. CDR1 SEHNR and CDR2 FQNEAQ come from the germline V gene (reference sequence). Trimming removed 5 bases from V and 0 bases from J, with 8 bases in between. This CDR3 is CASSPTFSYNSPLHF. The CDR3 DNA sequence: TGTGCCAGCAGCCCGACATTCTCCTATAATTCACCCCTCCACTTT.

This chain links TRBV2 with TRBJ1-1; TRBD1 might be the D (6 bases). V was shortened by 4 bases and J by 7 bases, with 10 bases between the two germline ends. CDR1 SNHLY and CDR2 FYNNEI come from the germline V gene. The CDR3 has 12 residues. CDR3 sequence: CASSGTELEAFF. CDR3 nucleotides: TGTGCCAGCAGTGGGACAGAACTTGAAGCTTTCTTT.

The V gene is TRBV7-3, the J gene TRBJ2-1; D might be TRBD1 (5 bases). CDR3 size: 17 residues. Trimming left V 10 bases short and J 1 base short, with 23 bases between. Germline V gene lookup returns CDR1 SGHTA and CDR2 FQGTGA. Here the CDR3 DNA reads TGTGCCACCGAACCTTATATTCTAGGGGAATCCTACAATGAGCAGTTCTTC. It specifies CATEPYILGESYNEQFF.

This CDR3 reads CATATSSGELFF. The DNA for the CDR3 is TGTGCCACCGCTACCAGTTCCGGGGAGCTGTTTTTT. V gene TRBV11-3 combines with J gene TRBJ2-2; the D is unclear. With 10 bases removed from V and 6 bases from J, the gap between germline ends came to 12 bases. Per germline, CDR1 SGHNT and CDR2 YENEEA. The CDR3 sequence is 12 residues long.

The chain joins TRBV3-1 (or the pseudogene TRBV3-2) to TRBJ1-1, with 8 bases identical to TRBD1. This CDR3 is built from 15 residues. Germline CDR1 LGHDT, CDR2 YNNKEL (reference sequence). With V trimmed by 4 bases and J by 6 bases, 10 bases remained unmatched. The CDR3: CASSPFGQGRAEAFF. In DNA form, the CDR3 reads TGTGCCAGCAGCCCATTCGGACAGGGCCGGGCTGAAGCTTTCTTT.